The 14 T cell receptor beta chains reported below all come from one sample, sequenced in a study of T cells in Graves' hyperthyroidism and ophthalmopathy. Researchers took RNA transcripts and amplified the TCR beta CDR3 regions from them. During a first-round RT-PCR of the TCR CDR3, the HTBI primer set was used. TCRdb reprocessed the multiplex PCR reads via MiXCR and lists one record per CDR3 protein. The sample records some 740,000 distinct CDR3 sequences, approximately 15% being singletons. The sequenced sample consisted of blood. The receptors here all came from a woman aged 18 to 35 with Graves' hyperthyroidism.

This clonotype was picked up a small number of times. The chain is built from TRBV12-3 or TRBV12-4 and TRBJ2-2; perhaps TRBD1 as D (5 bases). This CDR3 has 15 residues. The V and J ends lost 3 bases and 3 bases respectively, with 11 bases between them. The CDR3 spells CASSLADSYTGELFF. CDR3 DNA: TGTGCCAGCAGTTTGGCCGACAGTTACACCGGGGAGCTGTTTTTT.

This clonotype was detected ten times or more. The chain uses TRBV3-1 and TRBJ2-7; no clear D gene. Trimming left V 6 bases short and J 3 bases short, with 9 bases between. Per germline, CDR1 LGHDT and CDR2 YNNKEL (reference sequence). The length of the CDR3 is 12 residues. The CDR3 sequence is CASSRRYYEQYF. CDR3 sequence (DNA): TGTGCCAGCAGTCGGAGATACTACGAGCAGTACTTC.

The chain employs TRBV3-1 and TRBJ2-7; D is perhaps TRBD2 (6 bases). Germline CDR1 and CDR2: LGHDT and YNNKEL (reference sequence). V was shortened by 0 bases and J by 4 bases, with 10 bases between the two germline ends. The CDR3 length is 14 residues. CDR3 loop: CASSQESGGYEQYF. The CDR3 DNA reads as TGTGCCAGCAGCCAAGAATCTGGGGGGTACGAGCAGTACTTC.

V is TRBV30 and J is TRBJ2-5; maybe TRBD1 (5 bases). The germline V and J ends were trimmed by 4 bases and 0 bases, with 15 bases remaining between them. The CDR3 consists of 15 residues. Looked up from germline, CDR1 is GTSNPN and CDR2 is SVGIG (reference sequence). In nucleotides, the CDR3 is TGTGCCTGGATGGGGCAGGGTTGGTACCAAGAGACCCAGTACTTC. This codes for CAWMGQGWYQETQYF.

V usage is TRBV12-3 or TRBV12-4 and J usage is TRBJ2-5; TRBD2 might be the D (7 bases). V lost 5 bases and J lost 5, with 18 bases in between. The CDR3 loop spans 15 amino acids. CDR3 in DNA: TGTGCCAGCAGTGGGGGGGCAGGGTACGTTGAGACCCAGTACTTC. Protein: CASSGGAGYVETQYF.

This clonotype has a count of ten or more. The chain employs TRBV18 and TRBJ2-7, with D perhaps matching TRBD1 (6 bases). Trimming cost V 2 bases and J 3 bases, with 14 bases left between them. The length of the CDR3 is 15 residues. From germline, CDR1 is KGHSH and CDR2 LQKENI. CDR3 nucleotide sequence: TGTGCCAGCTCACCAAGTCCGGACAGACACTACGAGCAGTACTTC. Translation gives CASSPSPDRHYEQYF.

This clonotype was seen a few times. V gene TRBV30 combines with J gene TRBJ2-6; a possible D gene is TRBD1 (5 bases). Per germline, CDR1 GTSNPN and CDR2 SVGIG (reference sequence). Trimming took off 1 base at V and 0 bases at J, with 7 bases between the two ends. The CDR3 runs to 15 residues. For the CDR3, the DNA is TGTGCCTGGAGTGAAGGGGACTCTGGGGCCAACGTCCTGACTTTC. Residues: CAWSEGDSGANVLTF. The variable domain in full, with the rest retrieved from reference TRBV30 and TRBJ2-6, is SQTIHQWPATLVQPVGSPLSLECTVEGTSNPNLYWYRQAAGRGLQLLFYSVGIGQISSEVPQNLSASRPQDRQFILSSKKLLLSDSGFYLCAWSEGDSGANVLTFGAGSRLTVL.

This clonotype was recorded only once. CDR3 region: CASSIYRDTEAFF. The CDR3 bases are TGTGCCAGCAGCATTTACAGGGACACTGAAGCTTTCTTT. The chain combines TRBV7-2 with TRBJ1-1; a weak D match, TRBD1 (6 bases). The CDR3 has 13 amino acids. V gave up 5 bases and J gave up 3 bases, with 10 bases separating them. CDR1 and CDR2 (germline): SGHTA, FQGNSA.

The V and J genes are TRBV7-3 and TRBJ2-4; no definite D call. Trimming cost V 3 bases and J 7 bases, with 13 bases left between them. The CDR3 is 14 residues long. Germline V CDR1 and CDR2: SGHTA, FQGTGA. DNA of the CDR3: TGTGCCAGCAGCTTCCAACCGTCTAGTAACATTCAGTACTTC. It specifies CASSFQPSSNIQYF.

The chain has TRBV25-1 and TRBJ1-1, with D tentatively TRBD1 (6 bases). V dropped 4 bases and J dropped 1 base, with 16 bases sitting between them. The CDR3 is 16 residues long. Germline loops: CDR1 MGHDK, CDR2 SYGVNS. For the CDR3, the DNA is TGTGCCAGCAGTGCGCATGGGACATCAAGGAACACTGAAGCTTTCTTT. Amino acid sequence: CASSAHGTSRNTEAFF.

J is TRBJ1-1 and V is TRBV19, with D maybe TRBD1 (5 bases). The CDR3 length is 14 residues. CDR1 is LNHDA and CDR2 is SQIVND in the germline V gene (reference sequence). V dropped 3 bases and J dropped 4 bases, with 12 bases sitting between them. CDR3 nucleotide sequence: TGTGCCAGTAGTATTTATTCAGGGCCCACTGAAGCTTTCTTT. Its protein product is CASSIYSGPTEAFF.

This clonotype has a count of ten or more. The J gene is TRBJ2-7, the V gene TRBV15, with 8 bases fitting TRBD1. The ends lost 3 bases at V and 0 bases at J; junction bases unmatched: 4. Germline V gives CDR1 LNHNV, CDR2 YYDKDF (reference sequence). The CDR3 totals 15 residues. The CDR3 reads CATSRRDRFSYEQYF. CDR3 DNA sequence: TGTGCCACCAGCAGGAGGGACAGGTTCTCCTACGAGCAGTACTTC.

This sequence joins TRBV12-3 or TRBV12-4 and TRBJ2-2; no definite D call. Trimming took 8 bases from V and 6 from J, leaving 10 bases between them. CDR3 length: 12 residues. CDR3 protein: CASGDFPGELFF. DNA for the CDR3: TGTGCCAGCGGGGATTTCCCCGGGGAGCTGTTTTTT.

This clonotype appeared a few times. The chain couples TRBV2 to TRBJ2-1; D remains ambiguous. V gave up 0 bases and J gave up 5 bases, with 8 bases separating them. Germline lookup yields CDR1 SNHLY and CDR2 FYNNEI. The CDR3 totals 14 residues. CDR3 nucleotides: TGTGCCAGCAGTGAAGCCGAGACAAACAATGAGCAGTTCTTC. It yields the protein CASSEAETNNEQFF.